These 19 T cell receptor beta chains came from one sample sequenced in a study of post-analysis software for immune sequencing data. Built from TCR beta cDNA, the libraries had unique molecular identifiers in them. A single record per CDR3 protein comes from TCRdb applying MiXCR to the PCR reads. The table includes 500,000 to 600,000 distinct CDR3 sequences, about 40% detected once. Overall study results and limits: Comparison of patients with controls showed five or six TRBV segments more frequent in patients, TRBV5-6, TRBV5-1 and TRBV20-1 among them.

No antigen has been identified for these receptors. Sequencing was carried out using blood. These receptors were collected from a girl between 10 and 17 years old with multiple sclerosis.

J is TRBJ1-2 and V is TRBV7-9; D gene uncertain. The CDR3 totals 12 residues. The germline V gene encodes CDR1 SEHNR and CDR2 FQNEAQ (reference sequence). V dropped 1 base and J dropped 7 bases, with 7 bases sitting between them. The DNA for the CDR3 is TGTGCCAGCAGCTTAGAGGGCAGTGGCTACACCTTC. Translation gives CASSLEGSGYTF.

This clonotype turned up a few times. V and J are TRBV6-5 and TRBJ2-7; a weak D match, TRBD1 (6 bases). This CDR3 spans 15 amino acids. Germline CDR1 MNHEY, CDR2 SVGAGI. The V gene lost 11 bases and the J gene lost 2 bases, with 22 bases spanning the gap. CDR3 nucleotide sequence: TGTGCCGGATCGCTGCTGCGCAGGGGCCCCTACGAGCAGTACTTC. This gives the protein CAGSLLRRGPYEQYF.

The chain uses TRBV28 and TRBJ2-7; D not certain. Trimming removed 7 bases from V and 3 bases from J, with 19 bases in between. Germline V gene lookup returns CDR1 MDHEN and CDR2 SYDVKM. The CDR3 consists of 15 residues. The CDR3 nucleotides are TGTGCCAGCATAAAGACGATAGGAGTAATCTACGAGCAGTACTTC. Residues: CASIKTIGVIYEQYF.

The chain joins TRBV7-9 to TRBJ2-7; D might be TRBD1 or TRBD2, each matching 5 bases. The CDR3 contains 15 residues. The ends were cut back, 5 bases at V and 3 bases at J, with 17 bases in the middle. Per germline, CDR1 SEHNR and CDR2 FQNEAQ (reference sequence). The CDR3 coding sequence is TGTGCCAGCAGCCCTACCGAGGGGATTAGCTACGAGCAGTACTTC. It specifies CASSPTEGISYEQYF.

The chain is built from TRBV2 and TRBJ2-7; tentatively, D is TRBD1 or TRBD2 (5 bases each). V dropped 4 bases and J dropped 7 bases, with 14 bases sitting between them. The CDR3 contains 13 residues. Germline V lookup: CDR1 SNHLY, CDR2 FYNNEI. CDR3 sequence (DNA): TGTGCCAGCAGTGGACACAGGTCGGGGGAGCAGTACTTC. The encoded protein is CASSGHRSGEQYF.

This clonotype was found a few times. This chain joins TRBV7-8 and TRBJ2-1; D is perhaps TRBD2 (5 bases). Germline CDR1 SGHVS, CDR2 FQNEAQ. The CDR3 runs 17 residues. Trimming left V 2 bases short and J 0 bases short, with 14 bases between. CDR3 protein: CASSLQLAESSYNEQFF. The CDR3 coding sequence is TGTGCCAGCAGCTTACAGCTAGCAGAAAGCTCCTACAATGAGCAGTTCTTC.

This clonotype was seen just once. This chain joins TRBV5-1 and TRBJ1-5; D remains ambiguous. The CDR3 spans 11 residues. Trimming took 5 bases from V and 5 from J, leaving 5 bases between them. The germline gives CDR1 SGHRS, CDR2 YFSETQ. The CDR3 protein is CASRGYQPQHF. CDR3 in DNA: TGCGCCAGCAGAGGATATCAGCCCCAGCATTTT.

The chain carries TRBV6-2 or TRBV6-3 and TRBJ2-7; TRBD2 is a possible D gene (5 bases). In germline, CDR1 is MNHEY, CDR2 SVGEGT. The ends were cut back, 6 bases at V and 0 bases at J, with 18 bases in the middle. This CDR3 region has 16 residues. The CDR3 loop is CASSRYPGKSSYEQYF. Written as DNA, the CDR3 is TGTGCCAGCAGCCGTTATCCGGGGAAATCCTCCTACGAGCAGTACTTC.

This chain uses TRBV12-3 or TRBV12-4 with TRBJ2-7, with a possible D match to TRBD2 (6 bases). Between the trimmed V and J ends, which lost 5 bases and 7 bases, there was a span of 18 bases. The CDR3 extends over 14 amino acids. The CDR3 region is CASSLRTTYNEQYF. CDR3 DNA sequence: TGTGCCAGCAGTCTCCGGACTACCTACAATGAGCAGTACTTC.

J is TRBJ1-1 and V is TRBV12-3 or TRBV12-4, with TRBD1 identical over 8 bases. CDR3 size: 15 residues. V trimming: 6 bases; J trimming: 5 bases; junction bases outside the gene matches: 11. The CDR3 coding sequence is TGTGCCAGCAGAGATTTCGGACAGGGAGAAACTGAAGCTTTCTTT. Translated, it gives CASRDFGQGETEAFF.

The table lists this clonotype with a few counts. The J gene is TRBJ2-5, the V gene TRBV4-1; the match to TRBD1 covers 8 bases. V lost 0 bases and J lost 1; bases outside the gene matches: 4. Germline-derived CDR1 and CDR2 are MGHRA and YSYEKL. CDR3 length equals 16 residues. The CDR3 nucleotides are TGCGCCAGCAGCCAAGACAGGGGGCGGCGCCAAGAGACCCAGTACTTC. It is translated as CASSQDRGRRQETQYF.

This clonotype was found a few times. The J gene is TRBJ2-7, the V gene TRBV29-1; the match to TRBD1 covers 7 bases. CDR3 size: 12 residues. With V trimmed by 4 bases and J by 3 bases, 3 bases remained unmatched. In germline, CDR1 is SQVTM, CDR2 ANQGSEA. The CDR3 here is CSVGRQGYEQYF. CDR3 DNA: TGCAGCGTTGGGCGACAGGGCTACGAGCAGTACTTC.

This clonotype was seen only a few times. The rearrangement uses TRBV12-3 or TRBV12-4 and TRBJ2-1, with D possibly matching TRBD1 (6 bases). The CDR3 covers 17 residues. V lost 1 base and J 0 bases, leaving 13 bases between the germline ends. In DNA form, the CDR3 reads TGTGCCAGCAGTTTAGATCGGACAGCCCGCTCCTACAATGAGCAGTTCTTC. Protein: CASSLDRTARSYNEQFF.

Regarding this clonotype: An end of the junction does not agree with germline; a read error may underlie this. The V call is TRBV7-8, the J call TRBJ2-7; possibly TRBD1 for D (6 bases). The CDR3 has 13 amino acids. Germline V gene data show CDR1 as SGHVS and CDR2 as FQNEAQ. CDR3 loop: CVSSQGPAYEQYF. In nucleotides, the CDR3 is TGTGTCAGCAGCCAGGGGCCCGCCTACGAGCAGTACTTC.

This clonotype was observed a handful of times. For the CDR3, the DNA is TGCGCCAGCAGCCCGGAGGGGACAGGGGGCACAGATACGCAGTATTTT. This sequence encodes CASSPEGTGGTDTQYF. V usage is TRBV5-1 and J usage is TRBJ2-3; 10 bases line up with TRBD1. This CDR3 is built from 16 residues. V lost 4 bases, J lost 1 base, and 6 bases stayed unmatched. The germline V gene has CDR1 SGHRS and CDR2 YFSETQ.

The chain uses TRBV7-2 and TRBJ2-7; D uncertain. This CDR3 comprises 12 residues. V shed 1 base and J shed 10 bases, with 11 bases lying between them. CDR1 and CDR2 (germline): SGHTA, FQGNSA. CDR3 protein: CASSLGATFQYF. The CDR3 DNA follows: TGTGCCAGCAGCTTAGGGGCAACTTTTCAGTACTTC.

This clonotype has only a few counts. The chain recombines TRBV11-2 with TRBJ2-1, with 10 nucleotides matching TRBD2. Germline V lookup: CDR1 SGHAT, CDR2 FQNNGV. The J segment lost 6 bases and the V segment lost 4 bases, leaving 9 bases of the junction unmatched. The CDR3 spans 16 residues. As DNA, the CDR3 is TGTGCCAGCAGCTCCCATCGGACTAGCGGTCTCAATGAGCAGTTCTTC. It translates to CASSSHRTSGLNEQFF.

CDR3 coding DNA: TGCGCCAGCAGCTTCAGCGGGAGGAGGAATGAGCAGTTCTTC. It yields the protein CASSFSGRRNEQFF. This sequence joins TRBV5-1 and TRBJ2-1, with TRBD2 identical over 9 bases. This CDR3 comprises 14 residues. The V gene's germline CDR1 is SGHRS and CDR2 YFSETQ. The ends lost 2 bases at V and 7 bases at J; junction bases unmatched: 4.

With respect to this clonotype: A much larger clone lies a single base off, so this may be a read error. The chain joins TRBV12-3 or TRBV12-4 to TRBJ2-1; 10 nucleotides agree with TRBD2. The CDR3 is 15 amino acids. DNA of the CDR3: TGTGCCGGCAGTTTCCTCGGTGAGCGGGAGGGTGAGCAGTTCTTC. Translated, it gives CAGSFLGEREGEQFF.